This entry concerns a single T cell receptor (beta chain). Germline-derived CDR1 and CDR2 are SGHKS and YYEKEE (reference sequence). The CDR3 covers 13 residues. The junction had 9 bases not matched to a gene; V was cut back by 4 bases and J by 11 bases. The data originate from a study of blood T cell repertoires in COVID-19. The protocol was immunoSEQ multiplex PCR, while the TCRdb copy is restricted to in-frame clones and leaves out a portion. The data show tens of thousands of clones, roughly 84% seen once. Sequences were obtained from peripheral blood. This rearrangement joins TRBV5-5 to TRBJ2-4; 7 bases are shared with TRBD1. The TCR originated in a human donor in a cohort sampled during active COVID-19. The donor label of this sample is uncertain. This chain's CDR3 is CASSRDSTKLQYF. The CDR3 DNA sequence: TGTGCCAGCAGCCGGGACAGTACGAAGCTTCAGTACTTC.